Each of the 24 T cell receptor beta chains below was sequenced from the same sample in a study of radiotherapy plus CTLA-4 blockade in lung cancer (dated by TCRdb to 2016 to 2019). Preparation of the library involved the immunoSEQ multiplex PCR assay. TCRdb retrieved this table from immuneACCESS and kept in-frame rearrangements only. Not all clones are present; in checked studies, unresolved V genes account for under half, and no reason is known for the remainder. The sample table contains approximately 80,000 clones; only one count was recorded for roughly 80% of them. 0.65% to 0.85% of the sample lies in the top ten. Sequenced here: peripheral blood, sampled from a patient treated with radiotherapy plus ipilimumab. These receptors were taken from a human donor with non-small cell lung cancer who had stable disease on radiotherapy plus ipilimumab.

The chain joins TRBV9 to TRBJ2-1, with 11 positions matching TRBD2. V lost 2 bases, J lost 6 bases, and 13 bases stayed unmatched. This CDR3 has 18 amino acids. Germline CDR1 SGDLS, CDR2 YYNGEE. The CDR3 is CASSVGGSGGAGGNEQFF. In DNA form, the CDR3 reads TGTGCCAGCAGCGTGGGTGGTAGCGGGGGGGCCGGAGGCAATGAGCAGTTCTTC. Drawing the rest from reference TRBV9 and TRBJ2-1, the complete variable domain is DSGVTQTPKHLITATGQRVTLRCSPRSGDLSVYWYQQSLDQGLQFLIQYYNGEERAKGNILERFSAQQFPDLHSELNLSSLELGDSALYFCASSVGGSGGAGGNEQFFGPGTRLTVL.

In its sample, this clone was seen a few times. The chain uses TRBV10-3 and TRBJ2-2; 7 nucleotides align to TRBD1. Per the germline V gene, CDR1 is ENHRY and CDR2 is SYGVKD. J lost 4 bases, V lost 6 bases, and 2 bases had no gene match. The CDR3 runs to 13 residues. DNA of the CDR3: TGTGCCATCAGCAGGGGGTTCACCGGGGAGCTGTTTTTT. Residues: CAISRGFTGELFF.

The chain has TRBV11-2 and TRBJ2-5, with a tentative D call TRBD2 (5 bases). The CDR3 contains 15 residues. The V end was cut by 5 bases, the J end by 1 base, with 14 bases between. The V gene's germline CDR1 is SGHAT and CDR2 FQNNGV. The CDR3 is CASSKSPGSQETQYF. CDR3 in DNA: TGTGCCAGCAGCAAATCCCCGGGAAGCCAAGAGACCCAGTACTTC.

The chain recombines TRBV4-2 with TRBJ2-2, with 11 bases that match TRBD2. CDR1 is LGHNA, CDR2 YNFKEQ, per germline. The CDR3 runs to 17 residues. Trimming took 3 bases from V and 4 from J; bases not matched to a gene: 7. This chain's CDR3 is CASSQGTSGSSTGELFF. The DNA of the CDR3 is TGTGCCAGCAGCCAGGGAACTAGCGGGAGTAGCACCGGGGAGCTGTTTTTT.

The chain combines TRBV5-1 with TRBJ2-1; 8 nucleotides agree with TRBD1. With V trimmed by 1 base and J by 7 bases, 7 bases remained unmatched. The CDR3 is 15 residues long. Germline V CDR1 and CDR2: SGHRS, YFSETQ. The CDR3 DNA is TGCGCCAGCAGCTTGAGGCCAGGGGGCGGGAATGAGCAGTTCTTC. Translation gives CASSLRPGGGNEQFF.

The chain couples TRBV10-2 to TRBJ1-5; D possibly corresponds to TRBD1 (6 bases). Germline V gene lookup returns CDR1 WSHSY and CDR2 SAAADI. V lost 3 bases to trimming and J lost 6 bases, with 9 bases between them. The CDR3 runs to 13 residues. The CDR3 region is CASSEQGSQPQHF. Written as DNA, the CDR3 is TGCGCCAGCAGTGAACAGGGCTCTCAGCCCCAGCATTTT.

J is TRBJ1-3 and V is TRBV6-1; D gene unclear. Per germline, CDR1 MNHNS and CDR2 SASEGT. This CDR3 comprises 14 residues. Trimming stripped 6 bases from V and 4 bases from J, with 13 bases between. This CDR3 is CASRRPGLGNTIYF. The CDR3 DNA reads TGTGCCAGCAGACGCCCGGGTCTGGGAAACACCATATATTTT.

The chain is built from TRBV19 and TRBJ2-3; TRBD2 matches 16 bases. The CDR3 consists of 16 residues. Trimming removed 5 bases from V and 7 bases from J; junction bases left unmatched: 6. CDR1 and CDR2 (germline): LNHDA, SQIVND (reference sequence). CDR3 DNA sequence: TGTGCCAGTAGTGAGGGACTAGCGGGGGGGCTATATACGCAGTATTTT. It yields the protein CASSEGLAGGLYTQYF.

The CDR3 coding sequence is TGTGCCAGCAGCTTAGTGGCAGGGGGTGTTTCACCCCTCCACTTT. It translates to CASSLVAGGVSPLHF. The V call is TRBV7-2, the J call TRBJ1-6; 7 bases align to TRBD1. The length of the CDR3 is 15 residues. Germline V gene lookup returns CDR1 SGHTA and CDR2 FQGNSA. Trimming cost V 1 base and J 9 bases; bases outside gene matches: 6.

The chain combines TRBV30 with TRBJ1-2, with TRBD1 matching 7 bases. This CDR3 is built from 15 residues. J gave up 8 bases and V 2 bases, and 14 bases lay outside the gene matches. Germline CDR1 and CDR2: GTSNPN and SVGIG (reference sequence). The CDR3 protein is CAWSHQRGQLMGYTF. The CDR3 region has the DNA TGTGCCTGGAGTCACCAAAGGGGACAGTTGATGGGCTACACCTTC.

This chain joins TRBV27 and TRBJ1-2; D gene ambiguous. Germline loops: CDR1 MNHEY, CDR2 SMNVEV (reference sequence). Trimming stripped 2 bases from V and 7 bases from J, with 5 bases between. This CDR3 comprises 11 residues. The CDR3 region is CASSLRTGYTF. The CDR3 DNA follows: TGTGCCAGCAGTTTAAGGACTGGCTACACCTTC.

The chain combines TRBV7-9 with TRBJ2-7; 7 positions agree with TRBD2. Trimming at V came to 0 bases and at J to 5 bases, leaving 7 bases not matched to a gene. Germline CDR1 is SEHNR and CDR2 is FQNEAQ (reference sequence). This CDR3 is built from 15 residues. CDR3 residues: CASSLAGLQGNEQYF. The CDR3 DNA reads TGTGCCAGCAGCTTAGCGGGACTACAAGGTAACGAGCAGTACTTC.

The chain joins TRBV29-1 to TRBJ1-3; D not resolved. Trimming took 5 bases from V and 4 from J, leaving 6 bases between them. Germline CDR1 SQVTM, CDR2 ANQGSEA. The CDR3 is 11 amino acids. In nucleotides, the CDR3 is TGCAGCGTTCCACAGGGAAACACCATATATTTT. Its protein product is CSVPQGNTIYF.

The V and J genes are TRBV5-1 and TRBJ2-5, with 9 bases fitting TRBD2. This CDR3 is built from 15 residues. V was pared by 4 bases and J by 5 bases, with 9 bases of the junction left unmatched. CDR1 SGHRS and CDR2 YFSETQ come from the germline V gene. CDR3 nucleotides: TGCGCCAGCAGCCAGGGACTAGCTCTGGTGGAGACCCAGTACTTC. This encodes CASSQGLALVETQYF.

In its sample, this clone was seen a few times. The V and J genes are TRBV4-1 and TRBJ1-4; 9 positions match TRBD1. Losses at the gene ends were 0 bases for V and 0 bases for J; bases not matched to a gene: 14. Germline assignment: CDR1 MGHRA and CDR2 YSYEKL. The CDR3 is 21 residues long. The CDR3 bases are TGCGCCAGCAGCCAAGAACATCGGGACAGGGCCCTCGTTGCAACTAATGAAAAACTGTTTTTT. Translated: CASSQEHRDRALVATNEKLFF.

The V and J genes are TRBV5-1 and TRBJ2-1, with 9 bases matching TRBD2. Trimming at V came to 0 bases and at J to 9 bases, leaving 7 bases not matched to a gene. CDR3 length: 15 amino acids. Germline CDR1 SGHRS, CDR2 YFSETQ. The CDR3 DNA reads as TGCGCCAGCAGCTTGGATCTAGCGGGATACTTTGAGCAGTTCTTC. It is translated as CASSLDLAGYFEQFF.

The V call is TRBV7-3, the J call TRBJ1-2; D is possibly TRBD1 (5 bases). CDR1 is SGHTA, CDR2 FQGTGA, per germline. V lost 5 bases and J 4 bases, leaving 11 bases between the germline ends. The CDR3 spans 13 residues. CDR3 region: CASSPGTGYGYTF. The CDR3 coding sequence is TGTGCCAGCAGCCCCGGGACCGGCTATGGCTACACCTTC.

This clone was observed a few times. V and J are TRBV5-4 and TRBJ1-4, with 7 bases lining up with TRBD1. In germline, CDR1 is SGHNT, CDR2 YYREEE (reference sequence). This CDR3 has 15 residues. J was trimmed by 4 bases and V by 3 bases; bases with no gene match: 6. The CDR3 DNA sequence: TGTGCCAGCAGCTGGGGGGGACAGCATAATGAAAAACTGTTTTTT. It translates to CASSWGGQHNEKLFF.

This clone came up a few times. Here the CDR3 DNA reads TGTGCCAGCTCTGAGACATCGGGGAACACTGAAGCTTTCTTT. Translated: CASSETSGNTEAFF. The chain combines TRBV18 with TRBJ1-1; D call uncertain. Trimming stripped 6 bases from V and 1 base from J, with 12 bases between. Germline V gene data show CDR1 as KGHSH and CDR2 as LQKENI. The CDR3 loop spans 14 amino acids.

The chain couples TRBV7-9 to TRBJ2-1; tentative D call: TRBD2 (6 bases). The V gene lost 5 bases and the J gene lost 1 base, with 12 bases spanning the gap. The length of the CDR3 is 15 residues. The germline gives CDR1 SEHNR, CDR2 FQNEAQ (reference sequence). The CDR3 sequence is CASSHTSRSYNEQFF. In DNA form, the CDR3 reads TGTGCCAGCAGCCATACTAGCAGATCCTACAATGAGCAGTTCTTC.

V is TRBV19 and J is TRBJ2-7, with 9 bases aligning to TRBD1. CDR1 is LNHDA, CDR2 SQIVND, per germline (reference sequence). The CDR3 has 17 residues. V was pared by 0 bases and J by 4 bases, with 10 bases of the junction left unmatched. The CDR3 DNA reads as TGTGCCAGTAGTATAGATCATGGGGGGACAGGGCGGTACGAGCAGTACTTC. This gives the protein CASSIDHGGTGRYEQYF.

In nucleotides, the CDR3 is TGTGCCAGCAGCCCCGGGGTACCAACCTCAAGGTACTTC. This translates into CASSPGVPTSRYF. The gene calls are TRBV11-2 and TRBJ2-7; D may be TRBD2 (5 bases). The germline V gene encodes CDR1 SGHAT and CDR2 FQNNGV. V was pared by 5 bases and J by 12 bases, with 20 bases between. The CDR3 runs 13 residues.

The chain combines TRBV29-1 with TRBJ1-5; 7 nucleotides match TRBD1. Per germline, CDR1 SQVTM and CDR2 ANQGSEA. Unmatched junction bases numbered 4, after V lost 6 bases and J lost 5 bases. The length of the CDR3 is 12 residues. CDR3 nucleotides: TGCAGCGTCGGGACAGAGTATCAGCCCCAGCATTTT. Its protein product is CSVGTEYQPQHF.

This chain connects TRBV7-2 to TRBJ1-4; D not resolved. With 5 bases removed from V and 0 bases from J, the gap between germline ends came to 10 bases. CDR1 and CDR2 from the germline V gene are SGHTA and FQGNSA. The CDR3 spans 15 residues. The CDR3 DNA is TGTGCCAGCAGCCGTCGGGTGGCAACTAATGAAAAACTGTTTTTT. This gives the protein CASSRRVATNEKLFF.